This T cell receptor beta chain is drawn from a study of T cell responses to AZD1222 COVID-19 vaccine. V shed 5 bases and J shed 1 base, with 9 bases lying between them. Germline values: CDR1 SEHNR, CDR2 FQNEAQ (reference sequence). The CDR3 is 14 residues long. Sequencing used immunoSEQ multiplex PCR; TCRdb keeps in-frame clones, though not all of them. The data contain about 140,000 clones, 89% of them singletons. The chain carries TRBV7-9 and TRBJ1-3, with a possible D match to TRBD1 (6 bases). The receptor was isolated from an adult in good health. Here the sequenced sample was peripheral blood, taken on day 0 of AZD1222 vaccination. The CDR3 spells CASSPGQSGNTIYF. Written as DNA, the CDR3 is TGTGCCAGCAGCCCCGGACAGTCTGGAAACACCATATATTTT.